Below, one T cell receptor beta chain is given with its context. Antigen unknown. These data originate in a study of identifying expanded T cells in peripheral blood. Study-wide results and limits: Variance in clone template counts between approximately 2-week samples significantly increased with total template count across all healthy donors. About 1.2 clones differed between technical replicates, versus around 15 and 19 over time.

Clones were sequenced by immunoSEQ multiplex PCR, and TCRdb holds only the in-frame ones, with some missing. Here the sample spans approximately 100,000 clones, around 90% being singletons. The sequence was collected from a person aged 18-70 years in good health. Sequencing was performed on blood.

The CDR3 bases are TGTGCCAGCAGTCCGTTCAACACCGGGGAGCTGTTTTTT. It specifies CASSPFNTGELFF. The V and J genes are TRBV2 and TRBJ2-2; D gene uncertain. Looked up from germline, CDR1 is SNHLY and CDR2 is FYNNEI. The CDR3 runs to 13 residues. Trimming pared 5 bases from V and 2 bases from J, leaving 6 bases between. The entire variable domain, with the rest obtained from reference TRBV2 and TRBJ2-2, is as follows: EPEVTQTPSHQVTQMGQEVILRCVPISNHLYFYWYRQILGQKVEFLVSFYNNEISEKSEIFDDQFSVERPDGSNFTLKIRSTKLEDSAMYFCASSPFNTGELFFGEGSRLTVL.